The clone carrying this TCR beta chain was seen repeatedly, ten times or more. Time point of the sample: newly diagnosed GD, antithyroid drugs for less than 3 months. Extracted RNA from PBMCs served as the source of the TCR library. Per American Thyroid Association guidelines, Graves' disease was diagnosed. Enrollment of patients was through an endocrinology department in Xi'an, China. EDTA tubes received around 9 milliliters of drawn peripheral blood. The data were obtained in a study of regulatory T cells in long-lasting Graves disease. CDR3-region Arm-PCR and iRepertoire HTBI primers produced the TCR beta libraries. Via MiXCR, TCRdb re-called the multiplex PCR reads, giving one row per CDR3 protein. The data show about 320,000 distinct CDR3 sequences, more than 15% seen once. The CDR3 has 15 amino acids. Germline CDR1 SGHTS, CDR2 YDEGEE. V lost 4 bases to trimming and J lost 4 bases, with 17 bases between them.

The clonotype was recovered from a female donor with Graves disease. V usage is TRBV5-8 and J usage is TRBJ1-2, with TRBD1 as a possible D gene (5 bases). The source material was peripheral blood mononuclear cells (PBMCs), sampled at new diagnosis, from a patient treated with antithyroid drugs. CDR3 DNA: TGTGCCAGCAGCCCGCGGGTGACAGCAAGCTATGGCTACACCTTC. Protein: CASSPRVTASYGYTF.